One and the same sample provided the 32 T cell receptor beta chains below, sequenced in a study of T cell responses to AZD1222 COVID-19 vaccine. Only in-frame clones appear in the TCRdb table, and some are missing; sequencing was by immunoSEQ multiplex PCR. Counted here are 200,000 to 250,000 clones, 90% to 95% occurring once; the ten biggest clones make up 0.9% to 1.1%. The sample consisted of peripheral blood, taken on day 0 of MenACWY control vaccination. The source of these receptors is an adult in good health.

The CDR3 sequence is CASSQPIIERGLGTDTQYF. CDR3 nucleotide sequence: TGCGCCAGCAGCCAACCCATCATCGAACGGGGTTTGGGCACAGATACGCAGTATTTT. This chain connects TRBV4-1 to TRBJ2-3, with D tentatively TRBD2 (5 bases). Germline assignment: CDR1 MGHRA and CDR2 YSYEKL. CDR3 length: 19 amino acids. The ends were cut back, 2 bases at V and 1 base at J, with 22 bases in the middle.

The genes are TRBV19 and TRBJ1-3, with 11 bases identical to TRBD1. CDR1 and CDR2 from the germline V gene are LNHDA and SQIVND (reference sequence). CDR3 size: 16 residues. Germline trimming cut 3 bases from V and 2 bases from J; bases unmatched to any gene: 3. The CDR3 loop is CASSISDRGPGNTIYF. In DNA, the CDR3 is TGTGCCAGTAGTATCTCGGACAGGGGGCCTGGAAACACCATATATTTT.

This clone occurred once. The chain recombines TRBV2 with TRBJ1-2; TRBD1 aligns across 9 bases. This CDR3 is built from 13 residues. The junction had 5 bases not matched to a gene; V was cut back by 7 bases and J by 5 bases. Germline CDR1 and CDR2: SNHLY and FYNNEI. The DNA for the CDR3 is TGTGCCAGCACCCGGGACAGGGCTTATGGCTACACCTTC. As protein: CASTRDRAYGYTF.

This sequence joins TRBV10-3 and TRBJ2-5; 11 bases match TRBD2. Germline V gives CDR1 ENHRY, CDR2 SYGVKD. This CDR3 contains 15 residues. Unmatched junction bases numbered 3, after V lost 4 bases and J lost 2 bases. The chain's CDR3 is CAISGGLAEQETQYF. The CDR3 DNA reads as TGTGCCATCAGTGGGGGACTAGCGGAGCAAGAGACCCAGTACTTC.

This clone has only a few counts. The V call is TRBV4-2, the J call TRBJ1-3; D is uncertain. The CDR3 has 15 amino acids. Trimming took off 6 bases at V and 4 bases at J, with 16 bases between the two ends. The germline V gene has CDR1 LGHNA and CDR2 YNFKEQ. CDR3 protein: CASRQMSGSGNTIYF. In DNA form, the CDR3 reads TGTGCCAGCAGGCAAATGAGTGGATCAGGAAACACCATATATTTT.

The genes are TRBV6-2 or TRBV6-3 and TRBJ2-1; D is perhaps TRBD1 (5 bases). The CDR3 has 13 residues. Trimming took off 6 bases at V and 8 bases at J, with 14 bases between the two ends. Germline CDR1 is MNHEY and CDR2 is SVGEGT. The CDR3 here is CASSRPQGYEQFF. As DNA, the CDR3 is TGTGCCAGCAGCCGGCCTCAGGGCTATGAGCAGTTCTTC.

The rearrangement links TRBV19 to TRBJ1-2; D gene ambiguous. V was cut by 0 bases and J by 5 bases, with 10 bases left in between. The CDR3 is made up of 14 amino acids. The germline V gene encodes CDR1 LNHDA and CDR2 SQIVND (reference sequence). The CDR3 sequence: CASSIDYTGYGYTF. In DNA form, the CDR3 reads TGTGCCAGTAGTATAGATTATACGGGGTATGGCTACACCTTC.

The rearrangement links TRBV18 to TRBJ1-2; TRBD1 might be the D (6 bases). Germline CDR1 KGHSH, CDR2 LQKENI. The CDR3 sequence is 13 residues long. Between the trimmed V and J ends, which lost 6 bases and 10 bases, there was a span of 18 bases. CDR3 coding DNA: TGTGCCAGCTCGCCAGGCCAGGGGAATGCCTACACCTTC. Its translation is CASSPGQGNAYTF.

V is TRBV6-5 and J is TRBJ1-1; no reliable D call. From germline, CDR1 is MNHEY and CDR2 SVGAGI. Trimming shortened V by 0 bases and J by 5 bases, and 7 bases separated the two germline ends. The CDR3 is 13 amino acids. CDR3 nucleotides: TGTGCCAGCAGTTACTCGAAATTGACTGAAGCTTTCTTT. Protein product: CASSYSKLTEAFF.

V is TRBV5-8 and J is TRBJ1-4; the match to TRBD1 covers 10 bases. The CDR3 has 15 amino acids. The ends lost 1 base at V and 8 bases at J; junction bases unmatched: 5. The V gene's germline CDR1 is SGHTS and CDR2 YDEGEE. The CDR3 nucleotides are TGTGCCAGCAGCTTGATCGGGACAGGGGTCGAAAAACTGTTTTTT. This gives the protein CASSLIGTGVEKLFF. The full variable domain, its missing parts supplied by reference TRBV5-8 and TRBJ1-4, is EAGVTQSPTHLIKTRGQQATLRCSPISGHTSVYWYQQALGLGLQFLLWYDEGEERNRGNFPPRFSGRQFPNYSSELNVNALELEDSALYLCASSLIGTGVEKLFFGSGTQLSVL.

The chain is built from TRBV2 and TRBJ1-1, with TRBD1 matching 9 bases. Germline lookup yields CDR1 SNHLY and CDR2 FYNNEI. This CDR3 has 15 amino acids. J lost 4 bases, V lost 4 bases, and 7 bases had no gene match. The CDR3 region has the DNA TGTGCCAGCAGTGGGGGACAGGGTCAGGGCACTGAAGCTTTCTTT. It encodes CASSGGQGQGTEAFF.

The V and J genes are TRBV6-5 and TRBJ2-7, with 7 bases that match TRBD1. CDR3 length: 14 amino acids. Germline V lookup: CDR1 MNHEY, CDR2 SVGAGI. V gave up 1 base and J gave up 1 base; unmatched junction bases: 1. The CDR3: CASSYYRGSYEQYF. CDR3 nucleotide sequence: TGTGCCAGCAGTTACTACAGGGGATCCTACGAGCAGTACTTC.

In this sample, this clone turned up a few times. The V gene is TRBV5-4, the J gene TRBJ2-7; a possible D gene is TRBD1 (6 bases). Deletions cut 6 bases from V and 3 bases from J, with 13 bases between. The CDR3 totals 13 residues. CDR1 is SGHNT, CDR2 YYREEE, per germline (reference sequence). The CDR3 loop reads CASTIQGSYEQYF. CDR3 coding DNA: TGTGCCAGCACGATACAGGGTAGCTACGAGCAGTACTTC.

The chain is built from TRBV13 and TRBJ2-5, with D tentatively TRBD2 (6 bases). This CDR3 contains 17 residues. CDR1 and CDR2 from the germline V gene are PRHDT and FYEKMQ (reference sequence). Deletions cut 0 bases from V and 5 bases from J, with 19 bases between. CDR3 DNA: TGTGCCAGCAGCTTAGGATCGCTAGCGAGTCTTCGGGAGACCCAGTACTTC. It encodes CASSLGSLASLRETQYF.

A few counts support this clone. The V and J genes are TRBV27 and TRBJ1-5; 10 bases align to TRBD1. CDR3 length equals 15 residues. CDR1 is MNHEY and CDR2 is SMNVEV in the germline V gene (reference sequence). V was pared by 5 bases and J by 2 bases, with 3 bases of the junction left unmatched. CDR3 protein: CASSPGTGGNQPQHF. CDR3 in DNA: TGTGCCAGCAGTCCCGGGACAGGGGGCAATCAGCCCCAGCATTTT.

The chain has TRBV27 and TRBJ1-2; no firm D call. The CDR3 covers 15 residues. The germline gives CDR1 MNHEY, CDR2 SMNVEV (reference sequence). V was clipped by 3 bases and J by 0 bases, with 11 bases between them. The CDR3 region is CASSFVGDPNYGYTF. Here the CDR3 DNA reads TGTGCCAGCAGTTTTGTCGGCGACCCTAACTATGGCTACACCTTC.

This chain links TRBV3-1 (or the pseudogene TRBV3-2) with TRBJ1-5, with a possible D match to TRBD1 (5 bases). Trimming took off 8 bases at V and 9 bases at J, with 14 bases between the two ends. This CDR3 has 12 residues. Germline V lookup: CDR1 LGHDT, CDR2 YNNKEL (reference sequence). The CDR3 bases are TGTGCCAGCGGGGAGGCCCAGGGGCCCCAGCATTTT. This codes for CASGEAQGPQHF.

The chain joins TRBV19 to TRBJ1-1; D ambiguous. V lost 6 bases and J 2 bases, leaving 10 bases between the germline ends. The CDR3 covers 13 residues. CDR1 is LNHDA and CDR2 is SQIVND in the germline V gene (reference sequence). For the CDR3, the DNA is TGTGCCAGTAGCGCCGGGATAAACACTGAAGCTTTCTTT. Translation gives CASSAGINTEAFF.

The V and J genes are TRBV11-2 and TRBJ2-3, with a weak D call TRBD2 (6 bases). This CDR3 is 15 amino acids long. V lost 3 bases, J lost 0 bases, and 10 bases lay in between. CDR1 and CDR2 (germline): SGHAT, FQNNGV. CDR3 amino acids: CASSLAGTSTDTQYF. Here the CDR3 DNA reads TGTGCCAGCAGCTTGGCGGGGACTAGCACAGATACGCAGTATTTT.

This clone was seen once. The gene calls are TRBV6-5 and TRBJ1-2; possible D gene TRBD1, 5 bases. The CDR3 contains 12 residues. The germline V gene has CDR1 MNHEY and CDR2 SVGAGI. V lost 6 bases to trimming and J lost 4 bases, with 9 bases between them. CDR3 sequence: CASRAGVYGYTF. The CDR3 region has the DNA TGTGCCAGCAGGGCGGGGGTCTATGGCTACACCTTC.

The chain is built from TRBV2 and TRBJ1-2, with a weak D call TRBD1 (6 bases). Germline lookup yields CDR1 SNHLY and CDR2 FYNNEI. The V end was cut by 7 bases, the J end by 1 base, with 13 bases between. The CDR3 spans 14 residues. The CDR3 coding sequence is TGTGCCAGCACCCTGCGAGGGGGTAACTATGGCTACACCTTC. Amino acid sequence: CASTLRGGNYGYTF.

CDR3 loop: CASSKSGSVPPWGYTF. In DNA form, the CDR3 reads TGTGCCAGCAGCAAAAGTGGGAGTGTTCCGCCCTGGGGCTACACCTTC. This chain connects TRBV21-1 to TRBJ1-2. TRBV21-1 corresponds to a pseudogene. This CDR3 has 16 amino acids.

The J gene is TRBJ1-5, the V gene TRBV19; 7 nucleotides match TRBD1. The junction had 14 bases not matched to a gene; V was cut back by 3 bases and J by 0 bases. This CDR3 is 19 amino acids long. In germline, CDR1 is LNHDA, CDR2 SQIVND (reference sequence). CDR3 in DNA: TGTGCCAGTAGTATGACCTTCGGGACAGATTTATATAGCAATCAGCCCCAGCATTTT. This encodes CASSMTFGTDLYSNQPQHF.

The rearrangement links TRBV14 to TRBJ1-2; D unresolved. The V end was cut by 1 base, the J end by 4 bases, with 13 bases between. CDR1 and CDR2 (germline): SGHDN, FVKESK. The CDR3 extends over 15 amino acids. The CDR3 sequence: CASSQVHPSGYGYTF. The CDR3 DNA sequence: TGTGCCAGCAGCCAAGTTCACCCAAGCGGCTATGGCTACACCTTC. Using reference TRBV14 and TRBJ1-2 for the parts outside the CDR3, the full variable domain is EAGVTQFPSHSVIEKGQTVTLRCDPISGHDNLYWYRRVMGKEIKFLLHFVKESKQDESGMPNNRFLAERTGGTYSTLKVQPAELEDSGVYFCASSQVHPSGYGYTFGSGTRLTVV.

The chain carries TRBV27 and TRBJ2-2; maybe TRBD2 (6 bases). The length of the CDR3 is 14 residues. Germline V CDR1 and CDR2: MNHEY, SMNVEV (reference sequence). V dropped 10 bases and J dropped 4 bases, with 16 bases sitting between them. Written as DNA, the CDR3 is TGTGCCACCTCTTGGGGGGATCCCACCGGGGAGCTGTTTTTT. It translates to CATSWGDPTGELFF.

This clone was counted between two and nine times. The V call is TRBV2, the J call TRBJ1-3, with 8 bases matching TRBD1. The ends lost 6 bases at V and 6 bases at J; junction bases unmatched: 4. This CDR3 has 13 amino acids. Germline V gene data show CDR1 as SNHLY and CDR2 as FYNNEI. DNA of the CDR3: TGTGCCAGCAGGGGACAGGCGCTAAACACCATATATTTT. Its protein is CASRGQALNTIYF.

This clone was recorded once. The gene calls are TRBV6-5 and TRBJ1-6, with 7 nucleotides matching TRBD1. V lost 7 bases to trimming and J lost 9 bases; unmatched junction nucleotides: 9. This CDR3 has 14 residues. Germline CDR1 is MNHEY and CDR2 is SVGAGI. The CDR3 is CASTPGTEVSPLHF. For the CDR3, the DNA is TGTGCCAGCACCCCCGGGACAGAAGTTTCACCCCTCCACTTT.

This clone occurred once. The chain carries TRBV7-2 and TRBJ2-7; perhaps TRBD1 as D (6 bases). V gave up 5 bases and J gave up 3 bases, with 11 bases separating them. This CDR3 region has 13 residues. The germline gives CDR1 SGHTA, CDR2 FQGNSA. In nucleotides, the CDR3 is TGTGCCAGCAGCGTTGGACAGCTCTACGAGCAGTACTTC. Its translation is CASSVGQLYEQYF.

This sequence joins TRBV5-1 and TRBJ1-1, with D hard to call. V was shortened by 2 bases and J by 1 base, with 6 bases between the two germline ends. This CDR3 region has 13 residues. The germline V gene has CDR1 SGHRS and CDR2 YFSETQ. CDR3 residues: CASSFLPNTEAFF. In DNA, the CDR3 is TGCGCCAGCAGCTTTTTGCCGAACACTGAAGCTTTCTTT.

This chain uses TRBV6-2 or TRBV6-3 with TRBJ2-3; tentatively, D is TRBD1 or TRBD2 (5 bases each). The CDR3 spans 16 residues. The germline gives CDR1 MNHEY, CDR2 SVGEGT. Trimming removed 4 bases from V and 6 bases from J, with 20 bases in between. CDR3: CASSSTRLGGADTQYF. As DNA, the CDR3 is TGTGCCAGCAGTTCGACCCGACTTGGGGGTGCGGATACGCAGTATTTT.

V gene TRBV19 combines with J gene TRBJ1-4, with D hard to call. Trimming cost V 7 bases and J 8 bases, with 14 bases left between them. CDR3 size: 13 residues. Germline CDR1 and CDR2: LNHDA and SQIVND (reference sequence). The CDR3 reads CASTPPTREKLFF. CDR3 nucleotides: TGTGCCAGTACCCCCCCGACCCGGGAAAAACTGTTTTTT.

CDR3 protein: CASSRGQSPGNTIYF. CDR3 DNA sequence: TGTGCCAGCAGCCGGGGACAGAGTCCTGGAAACACCATATATTTT. This sequence joins TRBV7-6 and TRBJ1-3, with 7 nucleotides matching TRBD1. The CDR3 runs 15 residues. The V gene's germline CDR1 is SGHVS and CDR2 FNYEAQ. The trim removed 5 bases at V and 2 bases at J, leaving 6 bases unmatched.